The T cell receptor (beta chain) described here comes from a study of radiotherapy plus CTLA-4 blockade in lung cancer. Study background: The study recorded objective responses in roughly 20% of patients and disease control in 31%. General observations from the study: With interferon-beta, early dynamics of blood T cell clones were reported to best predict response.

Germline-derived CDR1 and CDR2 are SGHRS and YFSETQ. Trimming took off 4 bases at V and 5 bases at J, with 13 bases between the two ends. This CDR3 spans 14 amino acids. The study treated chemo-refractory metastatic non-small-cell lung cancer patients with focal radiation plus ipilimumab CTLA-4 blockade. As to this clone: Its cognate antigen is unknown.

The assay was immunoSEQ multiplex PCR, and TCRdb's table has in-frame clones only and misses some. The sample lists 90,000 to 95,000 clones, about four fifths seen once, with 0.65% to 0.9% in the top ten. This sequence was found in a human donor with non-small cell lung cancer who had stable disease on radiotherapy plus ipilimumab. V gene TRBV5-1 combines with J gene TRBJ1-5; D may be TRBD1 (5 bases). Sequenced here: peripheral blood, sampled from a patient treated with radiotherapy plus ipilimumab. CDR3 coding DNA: TGCGCCAGCAGCAAGTGGTTAGGGGATCAGCCCCAGCATTTT. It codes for CASSKWLGDQPQHF.